Below are 12 T cell receptor beta chains sequenced from a single sample in a study of shared clonotypes between healthy human individuals. The repertoire was sequenced with immunoSEQ multiplex PCR; TCRdb's copy has only in-frame clones and lacks some. The sample has about 1.5 million clones, around 98% seen once. The sample comprised naive CD4+ T cells sorted from blood. Sample subset: CD45RA+ positively selected. These receptors all come from a man aged 25-40 years in good health.

The chain employs TRBV5-5 and TRBJ2-5; TRBD2 matches 7 bases. The germline V gene has CDR1 SGHKS and CDR2 YYEKEE (reference sequence). The CDR3 loop spans 13 amino acids. With 4 bases clipped from V and 4 bases from J, the junction kept 4 bases outside the gene matches. DNA of the CDR3: TGTGCCAGCAGCCAATTAGCGGGAGAGACCCAGTACTTC. Its protein product is CASSQLAGETQYF.

The chain combines TRBV5-1 with TRBJ2-5; D possibly corresponds to TRBD2 (6 bases). Trimming removed 4 bases at V and 1 base at J, with 17 bases between. CDR1 is SGHRS, CDR2 YFSETQ, per germline. CDR3 length: 16 amino acids. For the CDR3, the DNA is TGCGCCAGCAGCGGAATAGCGGTGCCGGGCCAAGAGACCCAGTACTTC. Translation gives CASSGIAVPGQETQYF.

The chain joins TRBV28 to TRBJ2-3; D not certain. V gave up 6 bases and J gave up 2 bases, with 9 bases separating them. The CDR3 extends over 13 amino acids. The germline gives CDR1 MDHEN, CDR2 SYDVKM. CDR3 protein: CASRPTYTDTQYF. In DNA, the CDR3 is TGTGCCAGCAGACCGACTTACACAGATACGCAGTATTTT.

With regard to this clone: Other nucleotide sequences in the sample specify the same CDR3. V gene TRBV20-1 combines with J gene TRBJ2-7; D gene uncertain. Germline-derived CDR1 and CDR2 are DFQATT and SNEGSKA (reference sequence). Trimming took 1 base from V and 1 from J, leaving 2 bases between them. The CDR3 loop spans 11 amino acids. CDR3: CSARVSYEQYF. The CDR3 nucleotides read TGCAGTGCTAGAGTATCCTACGAGCAGTACTTC.

The chain links TRBV9 to TRBJ2-2, with D unclear. V lost 3 bases to trimming and J lost 4 bases, with 1 base between them. The CDR3 is made up of 11 amino acids. Germline V gives CDR1 SGDLS, CDR2 YYNGEE. The CDR3 nucleotides are TGTGCCAGCAGCGGCACCGGGGAGCTGTTTTTT. Its translation is CASSGTGELFF.

The V gene is TRBV27, the J gene TRBJ2-3; 14 bases agree with TRBD2. CDR1 is MNHEY and CDR2 is SMNVEV in the germline V gene (reference sequence). The CDR3 totals 17 residues. V trimming: 6 bases; J trimming: 1 base; junction bases outside the gene matches: 6. The CDR3 here is CASSRPGLAGGTDTQYF. CDR3 nucleotide sequence: TGTGCCAGCAGCAGACCGGGACTAGCGGGAGGCACAGATACGCAGTATTTT.

The CDR3 region is CASSFGPFNEQYF. The DNA for the CDR3 is TGTGCCAGCAGTTTTGGCCCCTTTAACGAGCAGTACTTC. The V gene is TRBV27, the J gene TRBJ2-7; D not resolved. Germline V CDR1 and CDR2: MNHEY, SMNVEV (reference sequence). CDR3 length: 13 residues. Deletions cut 3 bases from V and 5 bases from J, with 11 bases between.

This chain links TRBV18 with TRBJ1-3; D not resolved. There are 18 residues in the CDR3. Per germline, CDR1 KGHSH and CDR2 LQKENI. The V and J ends lost 2 bases and 0 bases respectively, with 17 bases between them. The chain's CDR3 is CASSPTHGEGRSGNTIYF. CDR3 DNA sequence: TGTGCCAGCTCACCAACCCATGGTGAGGGTCGCTCTGGAAACACCATATATTTT.

On this clone itself: Additional DNA sequences in this sample encode the identical CDR3. The V gene is TRBV9, the J gene TRBJ2-2; no definite D call. CDR3 size: 13 residues. V was trimmed by 0 bases and J by 4 bases, leaving 4 bases between them. Per germline, CDR1 SGDLS and CDR2 YYNGEE. In DNA form, the CDR3 reads TGTGCCAGCAGCGTAGAGGTCACCGGGGAGCTGTTTTTT. This codes for CASSVEVTGELFF.

This chain joins TRBV2 and TRBJ2-7, with D hard to call. CDR3 length: 11 amino acids. Trimming shortened V by 0 bases and J by 11 bases, and 8 bases separated the two germline ends. Germline loops: CDR1 SNHLY, CDR2 FYNNEI. In DNA, the CDR3 is TGTGCCAGCAGTGAAGCGGCGGTGAAGTACTTC. This codes for CASSEAAVKYF.

The V gene is TRBV18, the J gene TRBJ2-1, with 11 bases aligning to TRBD2. V shed 6 bases, J shed 5 bases, and the junction held 3 bases outside the gene matches. CDR1 is KGHSH, CDR2 LQKENI, per germline. The CDR3 is 14 amino acids. The CDR3 DNA is TGTGCCAGCTCGTTAGCGGGAGGGGACAATGAGCAGTTCTTC. Its protein is CASSLAGGDNEQFF.

For this clone: Other DNA sequences from this sample encode an identical CDR3 as well. This chain connects TRBV20-1 to TRBJ1-3; D gene unclear. Per the germline V gene, CDR1 is DFQATT and CDR2 is SNEGSKA (reference sequence). V was pared by 6 bases and J by 0 bases, with 0 bases between. The CDR3 runs to 10 residues. The CDR3 DNA follows: TGCAGTGCCTCTGGAAACACCATATATTTT. Translating gives CSASGNTIYF.